These 27 T cell receptor beta chains were all obtained from the same sample, sequenced in a study of shared clonotypes between healthy human individuals. Some clones are missing from TCRdb's copy, which holds only in-frame ones; the method was immunoSEQ multiplex PCR. The sample records 650,000 to 800,000 clones, around 90% being singletons. The naive CD8 population came from CD45RO-negative cells selected for CCR7, without terminally differentiated effector memory CD45RA+ cells. Sequenced sample: naive CD8+ T cells sorted from blood. These receptors originate from a man younger than 45 in good health.

This chain connects TRBV9 to TRBJ2-1, with D possibly called TRBD1 or TRBD2 (6 bases each). This CDR3 has 15 residues. The germline V and J ends were trimmed by 3 bases and 0 bases, with 10 bases remaining between them. Germline V gene sequence: CDR1 SGDLS, CDR2 YYNGEE. CDR3 region: CASSAGGPSYNEQFF. The CDR3 coding sequence is TGTGCCAGCAGCGCCGGGGGCCCCTCCTACAATGAGCAGTTCTTC.

This clone has only a few counts. The CDR3 sequence is CASSLEGPLDEQYF. Written as DNA, the CDR3 is TGTGCCAGCAGTTTAGAGGGTCCTCTGGACGAGCAGTACTTC. The chain is built from TRBV27 and TRBJ2-7; D is possibly TRBD2 (5 bases). Per the germline V gene, CDR1 is MNHEY and CDR2 is SMNVEV (reference sequence). V lost 2 bases to trimming and J lost 5 bases, with 13 bases between them. The CDR3 totals 14 residues.

Notes on this clone: The same CDR3 is also encoded by other DNA sequences in this sample. The V and J genes are TRBV7-8 and TRBJ2-3, with D unclear. This CDR3 has 13 amino acids. Trimming cost V 3 bases and J 0 bases, with 4 bases left between them. The germline V gene has CDR1 SGHVS and CDR2 FQNEAQ. In DNA, the CDR3 is TGTGCCAGCAGCTTTTCTAGCACAGATACGCAGTATTTT. It codes for CASSFSSTDTQYF.

The chain is built from TRBV18 and TRBJ2-3; either TRBD1 or TRBD2 may supply D (5 bases each). Trimming stripped 3 bases from V and 4 bases from J, with 14 bases between. This CDR3 comprises 15 residues. In germline, CDR1 is KGHSH, CDR2 LQKENI. CDR3 in amino acids: CASSPDSGSPDTQYF. CDR3 sequence (DNA): TGTGCCAGCTCACCCGATTCAGGGAGCCCAGATACGCAGTATTTT.

The chain uses TRBV7-2 and TRBJ2-1; 12 bases fit TRBD2. Germline-derived CDR1 and CDR2 are SGHTA and FQGNSA. This CDR3 has 16 residues. J was trimmed by 7 bases and V by 1 base; bases with no gene match: 5. Here the CDR3 reads CASSLGLAGGENEQFF. The CDR3, as DNA: TGTGCCAGCAGCTTAGGGCTAGCGGGAGGGGAGAATGAGCAGTTCTTC.

V is TRBV29-1 and J is TRBJ2-7, with 14 nucleotides matching TRBD2. With V trimmed by 6 bases and J by 0 bases, 4 bases remained unmatched. This CDR3 contains 15 residues. Germline V CDR1 and CDR2: SQVTM, ANQGSEA. The CDR3 DNA follows: TGCAGCGTAGAGGGACTAGCGGGAGCCTCCTACGAGCAGTACTTC. This translates into CSVEGLAGASYEQYF.

This chain joins TRBV7-9 and TRBJ2-1; D ambiguous. The CDR3 contains 10 residues. Trimming stripped 5 bases from V and 10 bases from J, with 6 bases between. Germline CDR1 and CDR2: SEHNR and FQNEAQ (reference sequence). The CDR3 is CASSQREQFF. CDR3 bases: TGTGCCAGCAGCCAGAGGGAGCAGTTCTTC. The variable domain in full, with the rest retrieved from reference TRBV7-9 and TRBJ2-1, is DTGVSQNPRHKITKRGQNVTFRCDPISEHNRLYWYRQTLGQGPEFLTYFQNEAQLEKSRLLSDRFSAERPKGSFSTLEIQRTEQGDSAMYLCASSQREQFFGPGTRLTVL.

In nucleotides, the CDR3 is TGTGCCAGCTCTCCTAGTCCCTCCAGGGCAGCCGATACGCAGTATTTT. It encodes CASSPSPSRAADTQYF. The gene calls are TRBV18 and TRBJ2-3; D might be TRBD1 (5 bases). Per the germline V gene, CDR1 is KGHSH and CDR2 is LQKENI. Trimming left V 6 bases short and J 6 bases short, with 22 bases between. This CDR3 has 16 residues. The full variable domain, rest sourced from reference TRBV18 and TRBJ2-3, is NAGVMQNPRHLVRRRGQEARLRCSPMKGHSHVYWYRQLPEEGLKFMVYLQKENIIDESGMPKERFSAEFPKEGPSILRIQQVVRGDSAAYFCASSPSPSRAADTQYFGPGTRLTVL.

The V and J genes are TRBV5-4 and TRBJ2-7; 7 bases line up with TRBD1. The CDR3 has 15 residues. Trimming cost V 5 bases and J 1 base; bases outside gene matches: 9. The germline V gene encodes CDR1 SGHNT and CDR2 YYREEE (reference sequence). The CDR3 sequence is CASRGPGQNSYEQYF. In DNA, the CDR3 is TGTGCCAGCAGAGGACCGGGACAGAATTCCTACGAGCAGTACTTC.

This chain joins TRBV19 and TRBJ2-1, with TRBD2 matching 10 bases. This CDR3 comprises 15 residues. Per germline, CDR1 LNHDA and CDR2 SQIVND (reference sequence). Losses at the gene ends were 3 bases for V and 6 bases for J; bases not matched to a gene: 5. For the CDR3, the DNA is TGTGCCAGTAGTATTTGGACTAGCGGACCCAATGAGCAGTTCTTC. Protein: CASSIWTSGPNEQFF.

This chain uses TRBV9 with TRBJ2-7; the match to TRBD2 covers 15 bases. The CDR3 has 15 residues. In germline, CDR1 is SGDLS, CDR2 YYNGEE. Germline trimming cut 3 bases from V and 7 bases from J; bases unmatched to any gene: 5. The CDR3 loop reads CASSAGGLAGGEQYF. CDR3 DNA sequence: TGTGCCAGCAGCGCGGGGGGACTAGCGGGAGGTGAGCAGTACTTC.

V usage is TRBV25-1 and J usage is TRBJ2-5, with 7 bases lining up with TRBD1. This CDR3 spans 14 amino acids. The ends lost 7 bases at V and 3 bases at J; junction bases unmatched: 8. Germline CDR1 and CDR2: MGHDK and SYGVNS. Written as DNA, the CDR3 is TGTGCCAGCAAACCGGGACAGAGAAAAGAGACCCAGTACTTC. Amino acids: CASKPGQRKETQYF.

CDR3 coding DNA: TGTGCCAGCAGTTCCCCCATTGCCGGACTAGCGGGTAGGAGCCCACCTAGCACAGATACGCAGTATTTT. It specifies CASSSPIAGLAGRSPPSTDTQYF. V and J are TRBV28 and TRBJ2-3, with 11 bases matching TRBD2. The trim removed 4 bases at V and 0 bases at J, leaving 24 bases unmatched. Germline CDR1 MDHEN, CDR2 SYDVKM. This CDR3 region has 23 residues.

The chain combines TRBV6-1 with TRBJ2-3, with 9 bases aligning to TRBD1. J was trimmed by 6 bases and V by 6 bases; bases with no gene match: 10. Germline assignment: CDR1 MNHNS and CDR2 SASEGT. This CDR3 region has 15 residues. DNA of the CDR3: TGTGCCAGCAGACCCGGGACAGGGAAACACGATACGCAGTATTTT. As protein: CASRPGTGKHDTQYF.

This sequence joins TRBV13 and TRBJ2-1; TRBD2 matches 9 bases. Germline V gene sequence: CDR1 PRHDT, CDR2 FYEKMQ (reference sequence). V was clipped by 5 bases and J by 6 bases; unmatched bases: 11. The CDR3 runs 16 residues. CDR3 loop: CASSHLLREGRNEQFF. In nucleotides, the CDR3 is TGTGCCAGCAGCCACCTTTTGCGGGAGGGCCGCAATGAGCAGTTCTTC.

The chain carries TRBV9 and TRBJ2-1; TRBD1 matches 9 bases. Germline loops: CDR1 SGDLS, CDR2 YYNGEE. The CDR3 has 15 amino acids. V trimming: 1 base; J trimming: 8 bases; junction bases outside the gene matches: 7. DNA for the CDR3: TGTGCCAGCAGCGTAACGGGACAGGGTAACCATGAGCAGTTCTTC. Its protein is CASSVTGQGNHEQFF.

The chain has TRBV7-2 and TRBJ2-2; D remains ambiguous. This CDR3 region has 15 residues. The germline CDR1 and CDR2 sequences are SGHTA and FQGNSA. The germline V and J ends were trimmed by 2 bases and 3 bases, with 10 bases remaining between them. CDR3: CASSLRGSYTGELFF. DNA for the CDR3: TGTGCCAGCAGCTTACGCGGCAGTTACACCGGGGAGCTGTTTTTT.

The CDR3: CSVDSVLDSGLGDNEQFF. The CDR3 bases are TGCAGCGTTGATTCTGTCCTCGACAGCGGTTTAGGAGACAATGAGCAGTTCTTC. The chain combines TRBV29-1 with TRBJ2-1; D possibly matches TRBD1 or TRBD2 (5 bases each). The CDR3 loop spans 18 amino acids. Deletions cut 3 bases from V and 5 bases from J, with 26 bases between. The germline V gene encodes CDR1 SQVTM and CDR2 ANQGSEA.

V usage is TRBV29-1 and J usage is TRBJ2-7; maybe TRBD1 (5 bases). The CDR3 runs 13 residues. The germline V and J ends were trimmed by 4 bases and 4 bases, with 14 bases remaining between them. The germline V gene has CDR1 SQVTM and CDR2 ANQGSEA. The CDR3 sequence is CSVVTTAAYEQYF. CDR3 bases: TGCAGCGTTGTGACGACAGCTGCTTACGAGCAGTACTTC.

V is TRBV27 and J is TRBJ2-7; 9 bases align to TRBD2. Germline trimming cut 5 bases from V and 0 bases from J; bases unmatched to any gene: 5. Germline V gene data show CDR1 as MNHEY and CDR2 as SMNVEV (reference sequence). This CDR3 is 15 amino acids long. This CDR3 reads CASSINSGSSYEQYF. The CDR3 DNA sequence: TGTGCCAGCAGTATAAATAGCGGGAGCTCCTACGAGCAGTACTTC.

This clone came up once. This same CDR3 is encoded by further DNA sequences in the sample. The rearrangement links TRBV14 to TRBJ2-7; a weak D match, TRBD2 (5 bases). The CDR3 loop spans 13 amino acids. Germline CDR1 reads SGHDN; CDR2 reads FVKESK. V was cut by 4 bases and J by 6 bases, with 13 bases left in between. The CDR3 region has the DNA TGTGCCAGCAGCCCCTTGGCCGGGGTCGAGCAGTACTTC. Protein sequence: CASSPLAGVEQYF. The variable domain in full, completed from reference TRBV14 and TRBJ2-7, reads EAGVTQFPSHSVIEKGQTVTLRCDPISGHDNLYWYRRVMGKEIKFLLHFVKESKQDESGMPNNRFLAERTGGTYSTLKVQPAELEDSGVYFCASSPLAGVEQYFGPGTRLTVT.

J is TRBJ1-1 and V is TRBV28; no clear D gene. With 4 bases removed from V and 3 bases from J, the gap between germline ends came to 18 bases. Germline V gene sequence: CDR1 MDHEN, CDR2 SYDVKM. The CDR3 runs to 16 residues. As DNA, the CDR3 is TGTGCCAGCAGTTCGAAACCGGGAAGATGGGACACTGAAGCTTTCTTT. Amino acids: CASSSKPGRWDTEAFF.

This sequence joins TRBV7-6 and TRBJ2-1; 7 nucleotides agree with TRBD2. After removal of 3 bases from V and 2 bases from J, the junction contained 4 bases not matched to a gene. The CDR3 has 15 residues. Per the germline V gene, CDR1 is SGHVS and CDR2 is FNYEAQ. CDR3 sequence (DNA): TGTGCCAGCAGCTTCCGACTAGCTGCCTACAATGAGCAGTTCTTC. It yields the protein CASSFRLAAYNEQFF.

The gene calls are TRBV4-1 and TRBJ2-3; D uncertain. CDR1 and CDR2 (germline): MGHRA, YSYEKL. V lost 0 bases and J 2 bases, leaving 9 bases between the germline ends. The CDR3 spans 15 residues. The DNA for the CDR3 is TGCGCCAGCAGCCAAGAAGAGGTTTTCACAGATACGCAGTATTTT. It yields the protein CASSQEEVFTDTQYF.

The rearrangement uses TRBV19 and TRBJ2-7; TRBD2 might be the D (5 bases). The CDR3 loop spans 14 amino acids. Trimming removed 5 bases from V and 2 bases from J, with 13 bases in between. Germline-derived CDR1 and CDR2 are LNHDA and SQIVND (reference sequence). The CDR3: CASSDRDKAYEQYF. The CDR3 coding sequence is TGTGCCAGTAGTGACCGGGATAAAGCCTACGAGCAGTACTTC.

This clone came up once. The chain employs TRBV9 and TRBJ2-1; TRBD1 might be the D (5 bases). Germline CDR1 is SGDLS and CDR2 is YYNGEE. This CDR3 contains 14 residues. Trimming left V 0 bases short and J 6 bases short, with 10 bases between. CDR3 sequence: CASSVVGQLNEQFF. The CDR3 region has the DNA TGTGCCAGCAGCGTAGTAGGACAACTCAATGAGCAGTTCTTC.

V and J are TRBV6-5 and TRBJ2-7; 9 bases match TRBD1. CDR3 size: 15 residues. V shed 6 bases, J shed 4 bases, and the junction held 10 bases outside the gene matches. Germline loops: CDR1 MNHEY, CDR2 SVGAGI. In DNA form, the CDR3 reads TGTGCCAGCAGCCCTGCAGGACAGGGGAGGTACGAGCAGTACTTC. Its protein is CASSPAGQGRYEQYF.